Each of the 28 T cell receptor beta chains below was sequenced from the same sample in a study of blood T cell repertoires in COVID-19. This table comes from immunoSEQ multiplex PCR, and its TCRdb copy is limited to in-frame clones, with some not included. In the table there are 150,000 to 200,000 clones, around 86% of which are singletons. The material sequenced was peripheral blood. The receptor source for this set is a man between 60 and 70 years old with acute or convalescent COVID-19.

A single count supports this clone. In DNA form, the CDR3 reads TGCAGCGCCGCCGGGGCTAACTATGGCTACACCTTC. Translating gives CSAAGANYGYTF. The rearrangement uses TRBV29-1 and TRBJ1-2; D not resolved. The CDR3 extends over 12 amino acids. The germline gives CDR1 SQVTM, CDR2 ANQGSEA. Deletions cut 7 bases from V and 0 bases from J, with 9 bases between.

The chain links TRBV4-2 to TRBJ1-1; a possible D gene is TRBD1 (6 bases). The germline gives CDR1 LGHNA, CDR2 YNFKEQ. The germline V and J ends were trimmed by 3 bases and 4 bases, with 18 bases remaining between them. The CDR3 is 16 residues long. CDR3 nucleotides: TGTGCCAGCAGCCACATGGCGGGCAGGGGTACCACTGAAGCTTTCTTT. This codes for CASSHMAGRGTTEAFF.

The CDR3 DNA reads TGCAGCGTTTGGTCTCAGGCCACAGATACGCAGTATTTT. This gives the protein CSVWSQATDTQYF. This chain links TRBV29-1 with TRBJ2-3, with no clear D. There are 13 residues in the CDR3. V was pared by 5 bases and J by 2 bases, with 11 bases between. The germline V gene has CDR1 SQVTM and CDR2 ANQGSEA.

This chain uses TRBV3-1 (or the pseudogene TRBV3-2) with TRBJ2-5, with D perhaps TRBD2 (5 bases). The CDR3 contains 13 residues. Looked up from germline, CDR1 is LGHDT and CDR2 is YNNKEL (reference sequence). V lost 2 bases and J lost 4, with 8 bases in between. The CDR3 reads CASSQQLGETQYF. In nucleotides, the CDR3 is TGTGCCAGCAGCCAACAACTAGGAGAGACCCAGTACTTC.

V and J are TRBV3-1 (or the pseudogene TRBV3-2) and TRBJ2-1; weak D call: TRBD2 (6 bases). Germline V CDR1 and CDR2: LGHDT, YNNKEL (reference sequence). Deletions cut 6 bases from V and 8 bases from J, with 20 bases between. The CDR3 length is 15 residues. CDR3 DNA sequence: TGTGCCAGCAGTCGCCCGGGACTGGAGACCCATGAGCAGTTCTTC. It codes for CASSRPGLETHEQFF.

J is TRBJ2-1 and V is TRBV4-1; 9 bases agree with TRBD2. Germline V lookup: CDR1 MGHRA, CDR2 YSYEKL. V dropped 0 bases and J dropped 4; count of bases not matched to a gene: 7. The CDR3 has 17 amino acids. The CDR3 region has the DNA TGCGCCAGCAGCCAAGACCCGCGGGGGGGCCCTTACAATGAGCAGTTCTTC. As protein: CASSQDPRGGPYNEQFF.

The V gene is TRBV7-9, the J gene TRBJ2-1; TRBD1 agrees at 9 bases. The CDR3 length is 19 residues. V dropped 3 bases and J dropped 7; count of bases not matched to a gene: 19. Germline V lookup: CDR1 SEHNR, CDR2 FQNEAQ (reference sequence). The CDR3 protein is CASSFPRGTGITGANEQFF. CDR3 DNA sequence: TGTGCCAGCAGCTTCCCCCGTGGGACAGGGATAACCGGTGCTAATGAGCAGTTCTTC.

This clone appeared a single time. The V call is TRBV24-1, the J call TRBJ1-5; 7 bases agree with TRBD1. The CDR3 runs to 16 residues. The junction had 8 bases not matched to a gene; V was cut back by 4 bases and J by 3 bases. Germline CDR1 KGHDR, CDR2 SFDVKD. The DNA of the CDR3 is TGTGCCACCAGTGACCCCGACAGGGACCACAATCAGCCCCAGCATTTT. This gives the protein CATSDPDRDHNQPQHF.

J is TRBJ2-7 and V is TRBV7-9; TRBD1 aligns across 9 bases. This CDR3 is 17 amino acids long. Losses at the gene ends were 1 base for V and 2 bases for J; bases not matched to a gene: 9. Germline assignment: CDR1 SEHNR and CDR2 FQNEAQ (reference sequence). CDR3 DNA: TGTGCCAGCAGCTTAGGGCGTTTCGGACAGGGGCCCTACGAGCAGTACTTC. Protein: CASSLGRFGQGPYEQYF.

CDR3 sequence: CASSLGPISGNQPQHF. The CDR3, as DNA: TGTGCCAGCAGTTTGGGCCCGATATCTGGCAATCAGCCCCAGCATTTT. The V call is TRBV28, the J call TRBJ1-5; D not resolved. The CDR3 has 16 residues. Germline lookup yields CDR1 MDHEN and CDR2 SYDVKM. Trimming cost V 3 bases and J 2 bases, with 14 bases left between them.

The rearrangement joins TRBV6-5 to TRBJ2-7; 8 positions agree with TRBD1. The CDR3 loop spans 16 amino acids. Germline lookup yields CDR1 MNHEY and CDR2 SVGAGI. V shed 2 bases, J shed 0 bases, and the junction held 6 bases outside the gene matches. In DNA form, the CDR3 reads TGTGCCAGCAGTTACAACCCGGGACAGGCCTCCTACGAGCAGTACTTC. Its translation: CASSYNPGQASYEQYF.

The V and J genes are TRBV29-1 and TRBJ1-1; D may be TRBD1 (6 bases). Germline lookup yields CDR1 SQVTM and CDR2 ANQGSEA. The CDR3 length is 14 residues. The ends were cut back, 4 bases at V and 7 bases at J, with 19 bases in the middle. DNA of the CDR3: TGCAGCGTTGGACCGGGACACCTAAAGGGTGAAGCTTTCTTT. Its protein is CSVGPGHLKGEAFF.

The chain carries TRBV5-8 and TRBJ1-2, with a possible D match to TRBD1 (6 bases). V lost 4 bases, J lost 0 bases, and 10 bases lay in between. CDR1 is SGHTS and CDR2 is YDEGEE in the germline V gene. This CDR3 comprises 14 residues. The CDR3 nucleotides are TGTGCCAGCAGCCCGGGACATTCTAACTATGGCTACACCTTC. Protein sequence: CASSPGHSNYGYTF. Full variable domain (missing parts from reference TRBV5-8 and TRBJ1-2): EAGVTQSPTHLIKTRGQQATLRCSPISGHTSVYWYQQALGLGLQFLLWYDEGEERNRGNFPPRFSGRQFPNYSSELNVNALELEDSALYLCASSPGHSNYGYTFGSGTRLTVV.

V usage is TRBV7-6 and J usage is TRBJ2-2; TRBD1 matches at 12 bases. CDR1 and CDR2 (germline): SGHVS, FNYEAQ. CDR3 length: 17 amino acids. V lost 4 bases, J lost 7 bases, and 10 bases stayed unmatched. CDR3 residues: CASSSSRDRGQDGELFF. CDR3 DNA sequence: TGTGCCAGCAGCTCTTCCCGGGACAGGGGGCAGGACGGGGAGCTGTTTTTT.

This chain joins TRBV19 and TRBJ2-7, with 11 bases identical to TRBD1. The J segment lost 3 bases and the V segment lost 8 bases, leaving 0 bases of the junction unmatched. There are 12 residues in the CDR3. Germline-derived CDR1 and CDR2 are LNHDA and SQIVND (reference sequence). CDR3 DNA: TGTGCCAGTGGGACAGGGGGCTACGAGCAGTACTTC. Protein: CASGTGGYEQYF. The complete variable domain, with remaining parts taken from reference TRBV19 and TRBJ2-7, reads DGGITQSPKYLFRKEGQNVTLSCEQNLNHDAMYWYRQDPGQGLRLIYYSQIVNDFQKGDIAEGYSVSREKKESFPLTVTSAQKNPTAFYLCASGTGGYEQYFGPGTRLTVT.

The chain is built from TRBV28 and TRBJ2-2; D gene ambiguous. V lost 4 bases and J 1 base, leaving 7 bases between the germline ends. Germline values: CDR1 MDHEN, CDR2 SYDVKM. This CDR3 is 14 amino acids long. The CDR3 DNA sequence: TGTGCCAGCAGTTCCGCGATGAACACCGGGGAGCTGTTTTTT. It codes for CASSSAMNTGELFF.

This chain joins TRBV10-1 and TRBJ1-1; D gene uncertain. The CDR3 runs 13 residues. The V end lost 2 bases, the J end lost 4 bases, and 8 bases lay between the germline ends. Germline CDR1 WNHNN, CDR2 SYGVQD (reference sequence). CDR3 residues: CASSEGIATEAFF. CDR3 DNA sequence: TGCGCCAGCAGTGAGGGCATAGCCACTGAAGCTTTCTTT.

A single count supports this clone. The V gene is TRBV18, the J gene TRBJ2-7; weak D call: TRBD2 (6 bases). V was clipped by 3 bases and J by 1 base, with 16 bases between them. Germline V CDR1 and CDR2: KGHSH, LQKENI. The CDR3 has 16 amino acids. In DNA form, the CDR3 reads TGTGCCAGCTCACCCGGGCTAGCGAGCTTTTCCTACGAGCAGTACTTC. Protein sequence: CASSPGLASFSYEQYF.

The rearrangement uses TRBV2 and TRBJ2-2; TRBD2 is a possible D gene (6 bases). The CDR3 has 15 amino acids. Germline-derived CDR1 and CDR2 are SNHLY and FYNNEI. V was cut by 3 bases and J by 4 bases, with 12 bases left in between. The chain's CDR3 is CASSEREEGTGELFF. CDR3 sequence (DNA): TGTGCCAGCAGTGAGCGGGAAGAGGGCACCGGGGAGCTGTTTTTT. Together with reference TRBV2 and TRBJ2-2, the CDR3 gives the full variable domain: EPEVTQTPSHQVTQMGQEVILRCVPISNHLYFYWYRQILGQKVEFLVSFYNNEISEKSEIFDDQFSVERPDGSNFTLKIRSTKLEDSAMYFCASSEREEGTGELFFGEGSRLTVL.

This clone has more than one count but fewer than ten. The CDR3 region is CASSHPTSGITDTQYF. In DNA form, the CDR3 reads TGTGCCAGCAGCCACCCGACTAGCGGGATAACGGATACGCAGTATTTT. V is TRBV4-2 and J is TRBJ2-3; TRBD2 agrees at 11 bases. J lost 6 bases, V lost 3 bases, and 8 bases had no gene match. The CDR3 consists of 16 residues. Germline loops: CDR1 LGHNA, CDR2 YNFKEQ.

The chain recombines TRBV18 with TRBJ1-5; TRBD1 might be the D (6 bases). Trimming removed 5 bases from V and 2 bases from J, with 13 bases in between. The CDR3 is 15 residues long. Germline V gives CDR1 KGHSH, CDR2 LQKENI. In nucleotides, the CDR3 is TGTGCCAGCTCAGAGACAGGTTCGGGCAATCAGCCCCAGCATTTT. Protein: CASSETGSGNQPQHF.

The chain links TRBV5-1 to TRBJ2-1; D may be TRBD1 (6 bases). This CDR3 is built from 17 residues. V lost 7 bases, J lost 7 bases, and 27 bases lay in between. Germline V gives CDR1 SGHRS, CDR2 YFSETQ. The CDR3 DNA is TGCGCCAGCCAACTGTCATCCGGGACACGCTTTTTGAATGAGCAGTTCTTC. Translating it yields CASQLSSGTRFLNEQFF.

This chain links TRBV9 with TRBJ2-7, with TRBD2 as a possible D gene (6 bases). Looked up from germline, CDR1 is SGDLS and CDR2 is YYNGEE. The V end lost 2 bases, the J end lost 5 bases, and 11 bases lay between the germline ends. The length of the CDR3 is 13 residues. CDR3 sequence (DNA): TGTGCCAGCAGCGTGGGGGGAGACGACGAGCAGTACTTC. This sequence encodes CASSVGGDDEQYF.

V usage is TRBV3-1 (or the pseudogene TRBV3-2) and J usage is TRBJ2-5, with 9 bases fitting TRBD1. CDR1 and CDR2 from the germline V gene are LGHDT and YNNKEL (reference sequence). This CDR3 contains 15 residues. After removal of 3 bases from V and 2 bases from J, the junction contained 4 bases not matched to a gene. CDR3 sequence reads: CASSQTGGFQETQYF. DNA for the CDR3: TGTGCCAGCAGCCAGACAGGGGGGTTTCAAGAGACCCAGTACTTC.

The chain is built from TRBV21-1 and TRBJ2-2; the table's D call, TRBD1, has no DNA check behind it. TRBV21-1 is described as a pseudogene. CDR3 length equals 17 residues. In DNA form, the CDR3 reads TGTGCCAGCATCGAAGGGGAACAGGGGGCGAACACCGGGGAGCTGTTTTTT. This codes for CASIEGEQGANTGELFF.

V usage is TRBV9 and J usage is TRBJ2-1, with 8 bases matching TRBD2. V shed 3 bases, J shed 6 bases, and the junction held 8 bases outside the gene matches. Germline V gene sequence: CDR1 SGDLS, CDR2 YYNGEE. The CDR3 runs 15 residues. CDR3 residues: CASSASGSKGNEQFF. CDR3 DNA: TGTGCCAGCAGCGCGAGCGGGAGTAAGGGCAATGAGCAGTTCTTC.

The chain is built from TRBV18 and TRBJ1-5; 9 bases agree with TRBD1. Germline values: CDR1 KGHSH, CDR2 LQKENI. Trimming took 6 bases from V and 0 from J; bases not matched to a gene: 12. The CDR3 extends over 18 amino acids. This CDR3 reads CASSQRGTGKSSNQPQHF. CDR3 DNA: TGTGCCAGCTCCCAAAGGGGGACAGGGAAGAGTAGCAATCAGCCCCAGCATTTT.

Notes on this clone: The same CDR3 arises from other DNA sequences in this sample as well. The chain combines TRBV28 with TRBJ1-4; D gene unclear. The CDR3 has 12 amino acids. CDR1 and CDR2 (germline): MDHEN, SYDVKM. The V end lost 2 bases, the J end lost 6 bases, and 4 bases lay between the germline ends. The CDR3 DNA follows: TGTGCCAGCAGTTTACGGGATGAAAAACTGTTTTTT. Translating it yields CASSLRDEKLFF. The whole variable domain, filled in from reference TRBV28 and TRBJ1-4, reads DVKVTQSSRYLVKRTGEKVFLECVQDMDHENMFWYRQDPGLGLRLIYFSYDVKMKEKGDIPEGYSVSREKKERFSLILESASTNQTSMYLCASSLRDEKLFFGSGTQLSVL.